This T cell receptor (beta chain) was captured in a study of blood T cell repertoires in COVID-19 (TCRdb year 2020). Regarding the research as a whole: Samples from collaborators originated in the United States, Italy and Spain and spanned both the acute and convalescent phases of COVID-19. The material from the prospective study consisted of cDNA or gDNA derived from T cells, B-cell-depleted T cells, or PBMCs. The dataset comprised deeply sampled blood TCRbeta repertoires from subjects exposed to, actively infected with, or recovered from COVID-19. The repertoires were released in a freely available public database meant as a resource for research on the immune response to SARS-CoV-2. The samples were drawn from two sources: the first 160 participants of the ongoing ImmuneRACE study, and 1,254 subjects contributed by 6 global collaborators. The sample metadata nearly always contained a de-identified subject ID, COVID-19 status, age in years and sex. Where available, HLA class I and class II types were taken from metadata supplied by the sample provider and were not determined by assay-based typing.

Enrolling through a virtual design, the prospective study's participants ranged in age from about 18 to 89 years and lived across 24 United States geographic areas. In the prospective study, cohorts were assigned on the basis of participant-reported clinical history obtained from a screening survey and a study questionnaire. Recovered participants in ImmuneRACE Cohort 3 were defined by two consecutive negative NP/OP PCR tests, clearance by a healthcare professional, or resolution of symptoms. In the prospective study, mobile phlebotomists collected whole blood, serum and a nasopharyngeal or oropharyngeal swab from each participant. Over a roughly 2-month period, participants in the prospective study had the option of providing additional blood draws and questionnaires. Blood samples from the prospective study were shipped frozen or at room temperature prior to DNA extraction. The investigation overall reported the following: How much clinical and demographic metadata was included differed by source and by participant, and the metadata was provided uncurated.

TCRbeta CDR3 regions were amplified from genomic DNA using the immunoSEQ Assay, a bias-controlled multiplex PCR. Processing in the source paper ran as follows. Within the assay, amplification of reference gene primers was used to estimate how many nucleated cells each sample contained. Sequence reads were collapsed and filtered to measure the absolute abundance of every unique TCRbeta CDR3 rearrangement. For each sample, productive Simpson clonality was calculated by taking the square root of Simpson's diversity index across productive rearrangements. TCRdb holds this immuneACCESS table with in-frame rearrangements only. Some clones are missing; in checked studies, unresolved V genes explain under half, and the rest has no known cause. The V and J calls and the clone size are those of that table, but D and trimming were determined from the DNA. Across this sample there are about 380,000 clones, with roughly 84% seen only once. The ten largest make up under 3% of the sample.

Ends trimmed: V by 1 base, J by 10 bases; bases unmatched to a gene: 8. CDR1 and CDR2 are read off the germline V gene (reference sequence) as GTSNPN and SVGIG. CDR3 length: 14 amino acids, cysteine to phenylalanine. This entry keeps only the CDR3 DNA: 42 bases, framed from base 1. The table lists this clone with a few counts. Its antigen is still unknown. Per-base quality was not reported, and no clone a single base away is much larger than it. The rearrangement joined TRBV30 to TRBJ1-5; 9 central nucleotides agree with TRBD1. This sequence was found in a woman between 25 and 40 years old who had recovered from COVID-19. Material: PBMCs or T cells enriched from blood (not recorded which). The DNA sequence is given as TGTGCCTGGAGTGAGGGGGACAGGGTCAAACCCCAGCATTTT. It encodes CAWSEGDRVKPQHF.